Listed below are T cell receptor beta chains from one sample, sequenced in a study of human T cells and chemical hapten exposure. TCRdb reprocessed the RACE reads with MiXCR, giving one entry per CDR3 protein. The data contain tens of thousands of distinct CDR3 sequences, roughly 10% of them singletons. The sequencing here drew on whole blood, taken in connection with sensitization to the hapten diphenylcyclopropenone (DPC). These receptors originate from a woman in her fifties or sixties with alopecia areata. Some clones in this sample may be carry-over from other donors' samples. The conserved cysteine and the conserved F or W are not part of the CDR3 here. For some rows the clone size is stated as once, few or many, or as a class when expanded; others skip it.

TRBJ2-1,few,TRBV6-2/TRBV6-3,ASSSEKRLADYNEQF
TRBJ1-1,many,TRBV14,ASSQVFGAEAF
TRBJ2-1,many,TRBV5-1,ASSLVPAGTYNEQF
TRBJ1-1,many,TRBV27,ASKRVSLNTEAF
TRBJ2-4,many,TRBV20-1,SASPGQAKNIQY
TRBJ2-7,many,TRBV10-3,AIRQDSPVQY
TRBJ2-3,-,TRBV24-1,ATSDRRLVGTDTQY
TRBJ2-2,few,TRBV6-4,ASSRDLANTGELF
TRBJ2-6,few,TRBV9,ASSRIGANVLT
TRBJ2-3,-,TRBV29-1,SGRTSGTDTQY
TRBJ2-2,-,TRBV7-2,ASSQRSSGPRGELF
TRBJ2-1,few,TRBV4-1,ASSQEVQRLYNEQF
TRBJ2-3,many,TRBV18,ASSPPVPTDTQY
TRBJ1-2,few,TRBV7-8,ASRGGRAPNYGYT
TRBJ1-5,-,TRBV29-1,SVSEGGANQPQH
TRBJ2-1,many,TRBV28,ASLRGVAYKEQF
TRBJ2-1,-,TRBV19,ASSIGGGTNGNEQF
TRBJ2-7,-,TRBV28,ASSPSAGASIYEQY
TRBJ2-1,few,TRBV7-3,ASSGGQGYEQF
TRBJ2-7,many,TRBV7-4,ASSSRTKYEQY
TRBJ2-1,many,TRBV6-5,ASSSVLAGVEQF
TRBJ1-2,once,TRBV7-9,ASSLASAGYT
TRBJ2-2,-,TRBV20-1,SARDGAAGGNTGELF
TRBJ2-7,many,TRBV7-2,ASSLGRGTGTYEQY
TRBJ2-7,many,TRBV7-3,ASSFSSVGGYEQY
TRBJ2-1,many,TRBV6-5,ASSYEGGPRGEQF
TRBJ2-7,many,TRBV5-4,ASSLRLGSSYEQY
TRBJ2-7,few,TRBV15,ATSRDRSFYEQY
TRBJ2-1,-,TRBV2,ASSEEAPDYNEQF
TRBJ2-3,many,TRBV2,ASRWRGWGTDTQY
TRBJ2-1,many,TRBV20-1,SAYDRSNNEQF
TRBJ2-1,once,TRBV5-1,ASSLAGLAGGNEQF
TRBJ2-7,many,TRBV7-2,ATSLAGGISYEQY
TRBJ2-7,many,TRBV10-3,AISELKTSGTSYEQY
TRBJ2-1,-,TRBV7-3,ACSLYLAPYNEQF
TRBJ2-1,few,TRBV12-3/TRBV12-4,ASSLSTLNEQF
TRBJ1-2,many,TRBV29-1,SVAVLGGYT
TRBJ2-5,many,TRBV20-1,SARDGAEQETQY
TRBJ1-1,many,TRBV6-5,ASSESGTGRTEAF
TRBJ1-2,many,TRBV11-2,ASSNFLGTVYGYT
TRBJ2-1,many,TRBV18,ASSQGLASGTDNEQF
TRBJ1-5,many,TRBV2,ASSKGGDAQPQH